Given below is one TCR beta chain in context. Its specificity is unknown. TCRdb recomputed calls from the RT-PCR reads with MiXCR, one row per CDR3 protein. Among roughly 190,000 distinct CDR3 sequences listed, around an eighth were seen once. The CDR3 contains 15 residues. Germline values: CDR1 SQVTM, CDR2 ANQGSEA. Trimming took 2 bases from V and 1 from J, leaving 14 bases between them. The sample originates from a study of response to subunit inactivated influenza vaccine. Study findings and constraints: Authors suggested seasonal influenza vaccinations each recruit few new T cells.

Sequencing used CD8+ T cells sorted from PBMCs, obtained around 5 days after vaccination. The rearrangement uses TRBV29-1 and TRBJ2-5, with D possibly matching TRBD1 (6 bases). The origin of this receptor is a man in his fifties who received an inactivated influenza vaccine. The CDR3 DNA follows: TGCAGCGTTGAAAGGTCAGGGGAGTCCCAAGAGACCCAGTACTTC. Protein product: CSVERSGESQETQYF.